The 9 T cell receptor beta chains below were found in one sample sequenced in a study of cytomegalovirus exposure and HLA in healthy donors. The PCR employed 60 Vbeta primers together with 13 Jbeta primers. Assay used: immunoSEQ multiplex PCR; TCRdb lists only in-frame clones, some missing. In the table there are approximately 90,000 clones, around 77% of which are singletons. Sequenced: PBMCs. The source of these receptors is a man aged 40-49 years in good health and CMV-seronegative.

This rearrangement joins TRBV18 to TRBJ1-5; TRBD1 is a possible D gene (6 bases). Trimming removed 2 bases from V and 5 bases from J, with 19 bases in between. Germline V CDR1 and CDR2: KGHSH, LQKENI. This CDR3 comprises 17 residues. CDR3 sequence (DNA): TGTGCCAGCTCACCAGGGGGCGGTTTGGCGGGAGATCAGCCCCAGCATTTT. Protein sequence: CASSPGGGLAGDQPQHF.

The rearrangement links TRBV6-4 to TRBJ2-7; TRBD2 matches 9 bases. V gave up 3 bases and J gave up 0 bases; unmatched junction bases: 0. Per the germline V gene, CDR1 is MRHNA and CDR2 is SNTAGT. This CDR3 region has 14 residues. The CDR3 region has the DNA TGTGCCAGCAGTGAAGCGGGGGGCTCCTACGAGCAGTACTTC. Translated: CASSEAGGSYEQYF.

The chain links TRBV10-2 to TRBJ2-1, with D perhaps matching TRBD2 (5 bases). Germline V gene sequence: CDR1 WSHSY, CDR2 SAAADI. The ends were cut back, 3 bases at V and 0 bases at J, with 9 bases in the middle. The CDR3 contains 15 residues. The DNA for the CDR3 is TGCGCCAGCAGTGATACTAGTGGCTCCTACAATGAGCAGTTCTTC. It yields the protein CASSDTSGSYNEQFF.

The chain has TRBV5-6 and TRBJ2-7; 9 nucleotides agree with TRBD1. Germline-derived CDR1 and CDR2 are SGHDT and YYEEEE. The J segment lost 4 bases and the V segment lost 0 bases, leaving 8 bases of the junction unmatched. The CDR3 covers 16 residues. The CDR3 sequence: CASSLDRGRFPYEQYF. DNA for the CDR3: TGTGCCAGCAGCTTGGACAGGGGGCGATTTCCTTACGAGCAGTACTTC. The entire variable domain, with the rest obtained from reference TRBV5-6 and TRBJ2-7, is as follows: DAGVTQSPTHLIKTRGQQVTLRCSPKSGHDTVSWYQQALGQGPQFIFQYYEEEERQRGNFPDRFSGHQFPNYSSELNVNALLLGDSALYLCASSLDRGRFPYEQYFGPGTRLTVT.

This rearrangement joins TRBV19 to TRBJ1-2; TRBD1 matches 7 bases. The CDR3 consists of 14 residues. Germline V gene lookup returns CDR1 LNHDA and CDR2 SQIVND (reference sequence). V shed 5 bases and J 7 bases; nucleotides not matched to a gene: 10. The CDR3 DNA sequence: TGTGCCAGTAGTCCGCAGGGGGAGTTAGTTGGCTACACCTTC. This gives the protein CASSPQGELVGYTF.

V is TRBV7-6 and J is TRBJ2-2; D tentatively reads TRBD1 or TRBD2 (5 bases each). Germline loops: CDR1 SGHVS, CDR2 FNYEAQ. CDR3 length equals 16 residues. With 5 bases removed from V and 0 bases from J, the gap between germline ends came to 13 bases. The CDR3 DNA sequence: TGTGCCAGCAGCCTAGGAGGACAATCGAACACCGGGGAGCTGTTTTTT. As protein: CASSLGGQSNTGELFF.

The chain employs TRBV19 and TRBJ1-6; 7 bases fit TRBD1. Germline V gene data show CDR1 as LNHDA and CDR2 as SQIVND (reference sequence). V trimming: 4 bases; J trimming: 7 bases; junction bases outside the gene matches: 1. This CDR3 region has 13 residues. CDR3 residues: CASSNRGNSPLHF. The CDR3 bases are TGTGCCAGTAGTAACAGGGGAAATTCACCCCTCCACTTT.

V and J are TRBV7-6 and TRBJ2-4; 7 bases align to TRBD1. J gave up 0 bases and V 5 bases, and 7 bases lay outside the gene matches. The CDR3 is 16 amino acids. Germline CDR1 SGHVS, CDR2 FNYEAQ. The chain's CDR3 is CASSPQTGKAKNIQYF. The CDR3 DNA follows: TGTGCCAGCAGCCCCCAGACAGGGAAAGCCAAAAACATTCAGTACTTC.

This clone was seen only a few times. The chain has TRBV5-1 and TRBJ2-1; D unclear. Germline CDR1 SGHRS, CDR2 YFSETQ. V shed 1 base and J shed 3 bases, with 8 bases lying between them. This CDR3 has 14 amino acids. CDR3 region: CASSLLADYNEQFF. As DNA, the CDR3 is TGCGCCAGCAGCTTGCTGGCAGACTACAATGAGCAGTTCTTC.